The 21 T cell receptor beta chains given below trace back to one sample, sequenced in a study of tumor and adjacent non-tumor tissue in lung cancer. No cell sorting was done before RNA was extracted from the tissue. The normal lung tissue was taken more than 3 cm from the tumor edge. Three rounds of nested PCR, following a modified ARM-PCR protocol, produced the TCRbeta library. TCRdb used MiXCR to reprocess the multiplex PCR reads, holding one entry per CDR3 protein. The sample lists some 80,000 distinct CDR3 sequences, 70% to 90% seen once, with 51% in the top ten. The sample was distant non-tumor lung tissue. These receptors all come from a man aged 55 to 69 with non-small cell lung cancer.

This clonotype rates as medium-sized (0.01 to 0.1%). The V gene is TRBV6-6, the J gene TRBJ2-1; 8 nucleotides line up with TRBD1. The germline V gene has CDR1 MNHNY and CDR2 SVGAGI (reference sequence). The V gene end was trimmed by 2 bases and the J gene end by 16 bases; junction bases not matched to a gene: 7. CDR3 length: 12 residues. This CDR3 reads CASSYGQGIIFF. CDR3 in DNA: TGTGCCAGCAGTTACGGACAGGGCATAATATTCTTC.

The chain employs TRBV11-2 and TRBJ2-7; 15 bases line up with TRBD2. The CDR3 consists of 17 residues. Germline trimming cut 5 bases from V and 7 bases from J; bases unmatched to any gene: 12. Germline lookup yields CDR1 SGHAT and CDR2 FQNNGV. The CDR3 DNA sequence: TGTGCCAGCAGCCTCCGGACTAGCGGGAGGGCATTGTGGGAGCAGTACTTC. Translated, it gives CASSLRTSGRALWEQYF.

This clonotype was picked up many times. V gene TRBV20-1 combines with J gene TRBJ2-1; unclear D gene. CDR1 is DFQATT and CDR2 is SNEGSKA in the germline V gene (reference sequence). The CDR3 consists of 12 residues. V shed 0 bases and J shed 7 bases, with 7 bases lying between them. CDR3 in DNA: TGCAGTGCTAGAGATCAGAGGAATGAGCAGTTCTTC. This translates into CSARDQRNEQFF.

CDR3 region: CASSYGGSGDSIFNEQFF. The CDR3 bases are TGTGCCAGCAGTTACGGGGGTTCGGGGGACTCTATTTTCAATGAGCAGTTCTTC. The chain uses TRBV6-5 and TRBJ2-1; D is perhaps TRBD2 (6 bases). Germline CDR1 is MNHEY and CDR2 is SVGAGI. Trimming removed 2 bases from V and 6 bases from J, with 23 bases in between. This CDR3 is 18 amino acids long.

The table lists this clonotype with a count of one. Compared with germline, one end of the junction differs, possibly owing to a read error. The chain has TRBV6-5 and TRBJ2-6; unclear D gene. CDR1 is MNHEY, CDR2 SVGAGI, per germline. This CDR3 contains 15 residues. CDR3 sequence: CAISYFGSGANVLTF. In DNA form, the CDR3 reads TGTGCCATCAGTTATTTCGGCTCTGGGGCCAACGTCCTGACTTTC.

This clonotype appeared a few times. The V and J genes are TRBV11-2 and TRBJ1-1; D is unclear. Trimming stripped 3 bases from V and 5 bases from J, with 13 bases between. The germline CDR1 and CDR2 sequences are SGHAT and FQNNGV. The CDR3 totals 14 residues. The CDR3 bases are TGTGCCAGCAGCTTGGATCCGGGCACGACTGAAGCTTTCTTT. It translates to CASSLDPGTTEAFF.

As regards this clonotype: The conserved closing phenylalanine or tryptophan is absent in this CDR3, likely reflecting a read error. The chain employs TRBV29-1 and TRBJ2-2; TRBD2 is a possible D gene (6 bases). The CDR3 runs 13 residues. V was pared by 2 bases and J by 4 bases, with 8 bases between. CDR1 is SQVTM and CDR2 is ANQGSEA in the germline V gene. The CDR3 DNA sequence: TGCAGCGTTGAACGGGGGACCACCGGGGAGCTGTTTTAT. Protein sequence: CSVERGTTGELFY.

This clonotype was counted at least ten times. V is TRBV4-3 and J is TRBJ2-7; 11 nucleotides agree with TRBD1. The V segment lost 3 bases and the J segment 3 bases; nucleotides outside the gene matches: 7. This CDR3 spans 16 amino acids. The germline V gene encodes CDR1 LGHNA and CDR2 YSLEER. CDR3 region: CASSQSPGTGGYEQYF. The CDR3 DNA follows: TGCGCCAGCAGCCAGAGCCCCGGGACAGGGGGCTACGAGCAGTACTTC.

Concerning this clonotype itself: Given the absence of the conserved phenylalanine or tryptophan at the CDR3 end, a read error is likely. The DNA is omitted, as the CDR3 cannot be located on it reliably, and the CDR3 follows TCRdb's listing. The chain is built from TRBV29-1 and TRBJ1-1. Germline CDR1 is SQVTM and CDR2 is ANQGSEA. The CDR3 is 13 residues long, ends included. CDR3: CSVERPHFTEVFY.

This clonotype was seen a single time. An end of the junction does not agree with germline; a read error may underlie this. The chain is built from TRBV4-3 and TRBJ1-1; D uncertain. The CDR3 runs to 17 residues. CDR1 and CDR2 from the germline V gene are LGHNA and YSLEER. Here the CDR3 reads CASCQDVPSSSGTEALF. CDR3 DNA: TGCGCCAGCTGCCAAGACGTTCCGAGCAGTTCGGGCACTGAAGCTCTCTTT.

There are a few counts of this clonotype. The CDR3 sequence is CSQQRGASDTQYF. The CDR3, as DNA: TGCAGCCAACAACGGGGGGCGTCGGATACGCAGTATTTT. The chain couples TRBV20-1 to TRBJ2-3; TRBD2 is a possible D gene (7 bases). The germline V gene has CDR1 DFQATT and CDR2 SNEGSKA (reference sequence). This CDR3 is built from 13 residues.

This clonotype was seen a few times. The chain has TRBV11-3 and TRBJ1-1; D might be TRBD1 (6 bases). This CDR3 spans 14 amino acids. CDR1 and CDR2 from the germline V gene are SGHNT and YENEEA. V was trimmed by 5 bases and J by 1 base, leaving 11 bases between them. CDR3 nucleotide sequence: TGTGCCAGCAGCACAGGGACGCCGAACACTGAAGCTTTCTTT. Encoded protein: CASSTGTPNTEAFF.

Of note for this clonotype: This may be a read error: a much more frequent sequence differs by one nucleotide. The chain uses TRBV5-6 and TRBJ2-6, with a tentative D call TRBD1 (5 bases). The CDR3 is 15 amino acids. CDR1 is SGHDT, CDR2 YYEEEE, per germline. CDR3 loop: CASSAQGSGTNVLTF. The CDR3 bases are TGTGCCAGCAGTGCTCAGGGCTCTGGGACCAACGTCCTGACTTTC.

Remarks on this clonotype: Just one base apart from a much larger clone, this may be a read error. The V call is TRBV5-1, the J call TRBJ1-4; D is possibly TRBD1 (5 bases). Germline V lookup: CDR1 SGHRS, CDR2 YFSETQ. This CDR3 region has 14 residues. The CDR3 loop reads CSSRRDATNEKLFF. CDR3 nucleotide sequence: TGCTCCAGCAGAAGGGACGCAACTAATGAAAAACTGTTTTTT.

V gene TRBV20-1 combines with J gene TRBJ2-3; unclear D gene. The DNA end favors TRBJ1-5, so the J call may be wrong. The CDR3 contains 13 residues. CDR1 is DFQATT, CDR2 SNEGSKA, per germline (reference sequence). The CDR3 reads CSAHNGSTDTQHF. As DNA, the CDR3 is TGCAGTGCTCATAACGGTAGCACAGATACGCAGCATTTT.

V usage is TRBV18 and J usage is TRBJ2-5; D unresolved. This CDR3 region has 15 residues. With 6 bases removed from V and 6 bases from J, the gap between germline ends came to 20 bases. The germline gives CDR1 KGHSH, CDR2 LQKENI. The CDR3 here is CASSSPTSEVKTQYF. The CDR3 bases are TGTGCCAGCTCGTCGCCTACAAGCGAGGTCAAGACCCAGTACTTC.

With regard to this clonotype: Given the absence of the conserved phenylalanine or tryptophan at the CDR3 end, a read error is likely. The chain recombines TRBV4-2 with TRBJ1-5, with D tentatively TRBD1 (6 bases). CDR3 length: 16 amino acids. Germline V gene lookup returns CDR1 LGHNA and CDR2 YNFKEQ. The CDR3 bases are TGTGCCAGCAGTCAAGAACCAGGGGATAGCAATCAGCCCCAGCATTAT. Translated: CASSQEPGDSNQPQHY.

Concerning this clonotype: Its ends do not fully match the called genes, so a read error is possible. This CDR3 is CASSEPSGKGQYF. The CDR3, as DNA: TGCGCTAGCAGTGAGCCTAGCGGGAAGGGGCAGTACTTC. The V and J genes are TRBV10-2 and TRBJ2-7; TRBD2 matches at 9 bases. CDR3 length: 13 amino acids. Per germline, CDR1 WSHSY and CDR2 SAAADI.

This clonotype was counted a few times. A much more abundant neighbour one base away suggests this may be a read error. The chain uses TRBV24-1 and TRBJ1-1; D remains ambiguous. The germline gives CDR1 KGHDR, CDR2 SFDVKD. The CDR3 extends over 13 amino acids. CDR3 nucleotide sequence: TGTGCCGCCAGTGGAGAGGAGAGGACTGAAGCTTTCTTT. Amino acids: CAASGEERTEAFF.

To note about this clonotype: A read error may account for a junction end that differs from germline. J is TRBJ2-3 and V is TRBV4-3, with D unclear. CDR3 length: 16 residues. Germline assignment: CDR1 LGHNA and CDR2 YSLEER. The CDR3 coding sequence is TGCGCCAGCAGCCAAGATAGGGCGGTCACCACAGATACGCACTATTTT. This sequence encodes CASSQDRAVTTDTHYF.

As to this clonotype: One end of the junction is discordant with germline, which a read error may explain. The V call is TRBV7-9, the J call TRBJ1-4, with D maybe TRBD1 (5 bases). CDR1 SEHNR and CDR2 FQNEAQ come from the germline V gene (reference sequence). The CDR3 sequence is 16 residues long. The CDR3: CASSSVRGTVSEKLLF. DNA for the CDR3: TGTGCCAGCAGCTCCGTTCGGGGGACTGTAAGTGAAAAACTGCTTTTT.